The next 25 T cell receptor beta chains were all read from a single sample in a study of blood T cell repertoires in COVID-19. This table comes from immunoSEQ multiplex PCR, and its TCRdb copy is limited to in-frame clones, with some not included. The sample yields hundreds of thousands of clones, about 89% seen once. The sequencing sample was made of peripheral blood. The receptors come from a woman between 25 and 40 years old with COVID-19, enrolled during active disease.

The rearrangement links TRBV18 to TRBJ2-7; 10 nucleotides align to TRBD1. V trimming: 3 bases; J trimming: 5 bases; junction bases outside the gene matches: 7. Germline assignment: CDR1 KGHSH and CDR2 LQKENI. The CDR3 is 15 residues long. Written as DNA, the CDR3 is TGTGCCAGCTCACCGTCCGGGACAGGGGAACACGAGCAGTACTTC. Its translation is CASSPSGTGEHEQYF.

The chain employs TRBV4-3 and TRBJ2-3; TRBD2 matches at 12 bases. Trimming at V came to 2 bases and at J to 2 bases, leaving 5 bases not matched to a gene. The germline V gene has CDR1 LGHNA and CDR2 YSLEER. The CDR3 runs 17 residues. DNA of the CDR3: TGCGCCAGCAGCCAACATACTAGCGGGGGGTCCACAGATACGCAGTATTTT. Translated: CASSQHTSGGSTDTQYF.

V and J are TRBV3-1 (or the pseudogene TRBV3-2) and TRBJ1-2; D uncertain. Germline lookup yields CDR1 LGHDT and CDR2 YNNKEL (reference sequence). The CDR3 spans 14 residues. V lost 2 bases and J lost 2, with 9 bases in between. The CDR3 nucleotides read TGTGCCAGCAGCCAACTGGCAGGCAACTATGGCTACACCTTC. It yields the protein CASSQLAGNYGYTF.

The chain has TRBV27 and TRBJ2-3; TRBD2 agrees at 8 bases. CDR3 size: 16 residues. CDR1 is MNHEY, CDR2 SMNVEV, per germline (reference sequence). J lost 2 bases, V lost 6 bases, and 10 bases had no gene match. The CDR3 reads CASRNISGMNTDTQYF. The CDR3 DNA reads as TGTGCCAGCAGGAACATTAGCGGGATGAACACAGATACGCAGTATTTT.

This clone was detected once. The genes are TRBV19 and TRBJ2-7, with 9 bases that match TRBD1. J gave up 2 bases and V 3 bases, and 14 bases lay outside the gene matches. The germline gives CDR1 LNHDA, CDR2 SQIVND (reference sequence). The CDR3 runs to 18 residues. CDR3 bases: TGTGCCAGTAGTATCGAAACCCCTACCGGGACAGGGACCTACGAGCAGTACTTC. This gives the protein CASSIETPTGTGTYEQYF.

The chain couples TRBV6-5 to TRBJ2-7, with 8 bases aligning to TRBD1. The V gene's germline CDR1 is MNHEY and CDR2 SVGAGI. This CDR3 comprises 12 residues. Unmatched junction bases numbered 3, after V lost 6 bases and J lost 5 bases. CDR3 in amino acids: CASRGQGHEQYV. DNA of the CDR3: TGTGCCAGCAGAGGACAGGGCCACGAGCAGTACGTC.

This clone was seen just once. This sequence joins TRBV18 and TRBJ1-1, with no clear D. Trimming took 4 bases from V and 1 from J, leaving 16 bases between them. From germline, CDR1 is KGHSH and CDR2 LQKENI. The CDR3 is 16 residues long. CDR3 nucleotide sequence: TGTGCCAGCTCACGTCCTAACAGACGGGAGAACACTGAAGCTTTCTTT. Translated: CASSRPNRRENTEAFF.

The chain carries TRBV2 and TRBJ1-6; possibly TRBD1 for D (5 bases). Germline V gene sequence: CDR1 SNHLY, CDR2 FYNNEI. The CDR3 covers 14 residues. Trimming removed 7 bases from V and 7 bases from J, with 14 bases in between. Written as DNA, the CDR3 is TGTGCCAGCACCAGACAGAGGCTGAATTCACCCCTCCACTTT. Translated: CASTRQRLNSPLHF. Full variable domain (rest looked up from reference TRBV2 and TRBJ1-6): EPEVTQTPSHQVTQMGQEVILRCVPISNHLYFYWYRQILGQKVEFLVSFYNNEISEKSEIFDDQFSVERPDGSNFTLKIRSTKLEDSAMYFCASTRQRLNSPLHFGNGTRLTVT.

The V gene is TRBV7-6, the J gene TRBJ2-3; 8 positions match TRBD1. The CDR3 loop spans 18 amino acids. V lost 5 bases to trimming and J lost 0 bases; unmatched junction nucleotides: 13. Germline assignment: CDR1 SGHVS and CDR2 FNYEAQ. The CDR3 sequence: CASSLVPAGGASTDTQYF. CDR3 in DNA: TGTGCCAGCAGCCTAGTCCCGGCAGGGGGCGCCAGCACAGATACGCAGTATTTT.

CDR3 sequence: CASSSQLIEQFF. The DNA for the CDR3 is TGCGCCAGCAGTTCTCAGTTGATTGAGCAGTTCTTC. The J gene is TRBJ2-1, the V gene TRBV10-1; no clear D. V dropped 5 bases and J dropped 9 bases, with 11 bases sitting between them. The CDR3 consists of 12 residues. Germline V gene data show CDR1 as WNHNN and CDR2 as SYGVQD (reference sequence).

V and J are TRBV5-4 and TRBJ2-2, with 8 bases that match TRBD1. Germline values: CDR1 SGHNT, CDR2 YYREEE (reference sequence). This CDR3 spans 15 amino acids. Trimming cost V 4 bases and J 5 bases; bases outside gene matches: 7. The CDR3 region is CASSPGQVKTGELFF. Written as DNA, the CDR3 is TGTGCCAGCAGCCCGGGACAGGTGAAGACCGGGGAGCTGTTTTTT. The whole variable domain, remainder taken from reference TRBV5-4 and TRBJ2-2, is ETGVTQSPTHLIKTRGQQVTLRCSSQSGHNTVSWYQQALGQGPQFIFQYYREEENGRGNFPPRFSGLQFPNYSSELNVNALELDDSALYLCASSPGQVKTGELFFGEGSRLTVL.

CDR3 sequence: CASSQRGQGVRGYTF. The CDR3 nucleotides are TGTGCCAGCAGCCAACGCGGACAGGGGGTCCGTGGCTACACCTTC. J is TRBJ1-2 and V is TRBV7-2, with TRBD1 identical over 10 bases. Losses at the gene ends were 5 bases for V and 7 bases for J; bases not matched to a gene: 10. This CDR3 has 15 amino acids. Germline CDR1 reads SGHTA; CDR2 reads FQGNSA.

The chain links TRBV7-8 to TRBJ2-5; 10 nucleotides line up with TRBD1. The CDR3 covers 16 residues. From germline, CDR1 is SGHVS and CDR2 FQNEAQ. V shed 5 bases, J shed 2 bases, and the junction held 8 bases outside the gene matches. The CDR3 here is CASSEGTGVGQETQYF. In nucleotides, the CDR3 is TGTGCCAGCAGCGAGGGGACAGGGGTAGGTCAAGAGACCCAGTACTTC.

The chain links TRBV6-1 to TRBJ2-7; D is ambiguous. V gave up 0 bases and J gave up 0 bases, with 6 bases separating them. The CDR3 totals 14 residues. CDR1 is MNHNS and CDR2 is SASEGT in the germline V gene. This CDR3 is CASSEATGSYEQYV. The CDR3 nucleotides are TGTGCCAGCAGTGAAGCTACGGGCTCCTACGAGCAGTACGTC.

This chain joins TRBV7-8 and TRBJ2-7; TRBD1 matches at 7 bases. This CDR3 region has 13 residues. J was trimmed by 3 bases and V by 6 bases; bases with no gene match: 5. The germline CDR1 and CDR2 sequences are SGHVS and FQNEAQ. The CDR3 reads CASSRQGFYEQYF. The CDR3 DNA reads TGTGCCAGCAGTCGACAGGGATTCTACGAGCAGTACTTC.

DNA for the CDR3: TGTGCCAGCAGCCCTAAGAGCGGACAGGGGGCCAACACTGAAGCTTTCTTT. It translates to CASSPKSGQGANTEAFF. The chain combines TRBV4-2 with TRBJ1-1, with 11 bases matching TRBD1. In germline, CDR1 is LGHNA, CDR2 YNFKEQ. This CDR3 contains 17 residues. Trimming at V came to 4 bases and at J to 2 bases, leaving 9 bases not matched to a gene.

This clone was observed a handful of times. This chain links TRBV5-8 with TRBJ2-1, with D possibly being TRBD1 (6 bases). Germline V gene lookup returns CDR1 SGHTS and CDR2 YDEGEE. The V gene lost 8 bases and the J gene lost 8 bases, with 23 bases spanning the gap. The CDR3 is 15 amino acids. The CDR3: CASSYSGVRLDEQFF. Written as DNA, the CDR3 is TGTGCCAGTTCATATTCAGGGGTTCGGCTTGATGAGCAGTTCTTC.

The chain uses TRBV21-1 and TRBJ2-7; the D call of TRBD2 is as the table states it, not checked on the DNA. TRBV21-1 is listed as a pseudogene. This CDR3 contains 16 residues. This chain's CDR3 is CASSNGWRTQTYEQYV. CDR3 nucleotide sequence: TGTGCCAGCAGCAACGGGTGGCGTACGCAGACCTACGAGCAGTACGTC.

The rearrangement joins TRBV5-8 to TRBJ2-3, with TRBD2 matching over 9 bases. Germline V gives CDR1 SGHTS, CDR2 YDEGEE. V lost 6 bases, J lost 6 bases, and 5 bases stayed unmatched. The CDR3 runs to 13 residues. CDR3 sequence: CASIKREADTQYF. The CDR3 DNA follows: TGTGCCAGCATCAAGCGGGAGGCCGATACGCAGTATTTT.

The V and J genes are TRBV15 and TRBJ2-1; TRBD2 aligns across 9 bases. V was clipped by 1 base and J by 0 bases; unmatched bases: 7. The CDR3 sequence is 18 residues long. The V gene's germline CDR1 is LNHNV and CDR2 YYDKDF (reference sequence). The CDR3 DNA reads as TGTGCCACCAGCAGAGGCTACTATAGCGGGAGCTCCTACAATGAGCAGTTCTTC. Translating it yields CATSRGYYSGSSYNEQFF.

This chain uses TRBV18 with TRBJ2-1; D may be TRBD2 (7 bases). Germline values: CDR1 KGHSH, CDR2 LQKENI. The germline V and J ends were trimmed by 4 bases and 3 bases, with 16 bases remaining between them. This CDR3 comprises 16 residues. This chain's CDR3 is CASSLEGGIHYNEQFF. CDR3 sequence (DNA): TGTGCCAGCTCACTCGAGGGGGGGATCCACTACAATGAGCAGTTCTTC. Complete variable domain (other parts from reference TRBV18 and TRBJ2-1): NAGVMQNPRHLVRRRGQEARLRCSPMKGHSHVYWYRQLPEEGLKFMVYLQKENIIDESGMPKERFSAEFPKEGPSILRIQQVVRGDSAAYFCASSLEGGIHYNEQFFGPGTRLTVL.

The chain combines TRBV18 with TRBJ1-2; TRBD1 is a possible D gene (6 bases). V gave up 6 bases and J gave up 8 bases, with 13 bases separating them. The CDR3 extends over 12 amino acids. Germline V CDR1 and CDR2: KGHSH, LQKENI. The CDR3 coding sequence is TGTGCCAGCTCCGATATGGGGGCAGGCTACACCTTC. Amino acid sequence: CASSDMGAGYTF.

J is TRBJ1-1 and V is TRBV5-6; D gene unclear. The CDR3 consists of 14 residues. Germline V gene lookup returns CDR1 SGHDT and CDR2 YYEEEE. V shed 1 base and J shed 0 bases, with 7 bases lying between them. CDR3 DNA: TGTGCCAGCAGCTTGAGAGTCATGAACACTGAAGCTTTCTTT. Translation gives CASSLRVMNTEAFF.

This chain links TRBV21-1 with TRBJ2-2; TRBD2, as called in the table, went unchecked against the DNA. TRBV21-1 is shown as a pseudogene. The CDR3 has 18 amino acids. The CDR3, as DNA: TGTGCCAGCAGCCCGGGGGGTCGTCCAGGGCGGAGGCCCGGGGAGCTGTTTTTT. This sequence encodes CASSPGGRPGRRPGELFF.

The chain is built from TRBV9 and TRBJ1-2; D perhaps matches TRBD1 (6 bases). The length of the CDR3 is 14 residues. The germline V and J ends were trimmed by 0 bases and 4 bases, with 10 bases remaining between them. Germline V lookup: CDR1 SGDLS, CDR2 YYNGEE. The CDR3 DNA reads as TGTGCCAGCAGCGTAGCTACAGGGACCTATGGCTACACCTTC. It is translated as CASSVATGTYGYTF.